The rows below give T cell receptor beta chains drawn from one sample of a study of cytomegalovirus exposure and HLA in healthy donors. Measured with immunoSEQ multiplex PCR; TCRdb has only the in-frame clones, and not every one. The sample comprises about 120,000 clones, roughly 70% of which are singletons, and 2.9% rests with the top ten. Specimen: PBMCs. These receptors originate from a woman aged 40 to 50 in good health and CMV-seropositive. Both conserved end residues are part of each CDR3. Fields, in order: J gene, V gene, clone size, D gene, CDR3 DNA, CDR3 protein. D genes are given only for firm matches. Clone size is stated in some rows and not others, as once, few, many or a class when expanded.

>TRBJ2-2|TRBV6-1|once|TRBD1
TGTGCCAGCAGTGGGACAGGCTTTCTCGGGGAGCTGTTTTTT
CASSGTGFLGELFF
>TRBJ2-2|TRBV19|once|NA
TGTGCCAGTACTCTGGGGGCAGGGCAGAACACCGGGGAGCTGTTTTTT
CASTLGAGQNTGELFF
>TRBJ1-3|TRBV9|NA|NA
TGTGCCAGCAGCGTAGGGGGCGCTTCTGGAAACACCATATATTTT
CASSVGGASGNTIYF
>TRBJ2-7|TRBV30|NA|NA
TGTGCCTGGAATTACAGGGTTGCGGGCGAGCAGTACTTC
CAWNYRVAGEQYF
>TRBJ1-3|TRBV2|NA|TRBD1
TGTGCCAGCAAATGGGACAGGTCAGAAGGAAACACCATATATTTT
CASKWDRSEGNTIYF
>TRBJ2-2|TRBV4-2|once|NA
TGTGCCAGCAGCCAAGAGACTAGTAACACCGGGGAGCTGTTTTTT
CASSQETSNTGELFF
>TRBJ2-1|TRBV14|NA|NA
TGTGCCAGCAGCCAAGCGGCGGGGGCGAACAATGAGCAGTTCTTC
CASSQAAGANNEQFF
>TRBJ2-1|TRBV28|NA|TRBD2
TGTGCCAGCAGTTCCCCTAGCGGGAGGGTGAATGAGCAGTTCTTC
CASSSPSGRVNEQFF
>TRBJ2-1|TRBV28|NA|NA
TGTGCCAGCAGGGGGACAGACGGGGGTGGTGAGCAGTTCTTC
CASRGTDGGGEQFF
>TRBJ2-1|TRBV30|few|TRBD2
TGTGCCTGGAGGCCCCGGACTAGCGGGAGCTATGAGCAGTTCTTC
CAWRPRTSGSYEQFF
>TRBJ2-7|TRBV10-3|NA|TRBD1
TGTGCCATCAGTGAGTCCAAAAGGGACAGGGCACCCTACGAGCAGTACTTC
CAISESKRDRAPYEQYF
>TRBJ1-2|TRBV6-5|few|NA
TGTGCCAGCACCCTGGGGGAGGGCTATGGCTACACCTTC
CASTLGEGYGYTF
>TRBJ2-3|TRBV7-3|NA|TRBD2
TGTGCCAGCAGCGTACCAGCGGGGGAGGGGACAGATACGCAGTATTTT
CASSVPAGEGTDTQYF
>TRBJ2-1|TRBV28|once|NA
TGTGCCAGCAGCTTTCCTAATGTGGAGCAGTTCTTC
CASSFPNVEQFF
>TRBJ1-1|TRBV7-9|NA|NA
TGTGCCAGCAGCTTGTCACAGGCGAGCACTGAAGCTTTCTTT
CASSLSQASTEAFF
>TRBJ2-7|TRBV9|NA|TRBD1
TGTGCCAGCAGCGTAGCGGGACAGAACTACGAGCAGTACTTC
CASSVAGQNYEQYF
>TRBJ2-3|TRBV15|once|NA
TGTGCCACCAGCAGAGTTGAGCGATCAGATACGCAGTATTTT
CATSRVERSDTQYF
>TRBJ1-2|TRBV9|NA|TRBD1
TGTGCCAGCACCCAAGGAGGGGGCGACAGTTATGGCTACACCTTC
CASTQGGGDSYGYTF
>TRBJ2-7|TRBV2|NA|TRBD2
TGTGCCAGCGGACTAGCGGAAACCTACGAGCAGTACTTC
CASGLAETYEQYF
>TRBJ1-1|TRBV27|NA|TRBD1
TGTGCCAGCACCCTTTCCCACAGGGGGAACACTGAAGCTTTCTTT
CASTLSHRGNTEAFF
>TRBJ2-7|TRBV10-3|few|TRBD2
TGTGCCATCAGCTCCTCTAGCGGGCCCTACGAGCAGTACTTC
CAISSSSGPYEQYF
>TRBJ2-3|TRBV5-4|NA|NA
TGTGCCAGCAGCTTACAGGGATCCACAGATACGCAGTATTTT
CASSLQGSTDTQYF
>TRBJ1-6|TRBV5-4|NA|NA
TGTGCCAGCAGCGGGGCCTTCCTAAATTCACCCCTCCACTTT
CASSGAFLNSPLHF
>TRBJ2-6|TRBV4-3|NA|NA
TGCGCCAGCAGCCTATTCTCTGGGGCCAACGTCCTGACTTTC
CASSLFSGANVLTF
>TRBJ2-5|TRBV14|NA|TRBD1
TGTGCCAGCAGCCAAGTCAGGGGGAACCAAGAGACCCAGTACTTC
CASSQVRGNQETQYF
>TRBJ1-1|TRBV7-8|NA|NA
TGTGCCAGCAGCTTACTCGCCCCGGGGAACACTGAAGCTTTCTTT
CASSLLAPGNTEAFF
>TRBJ1-5|TRBV9|NA|NA
TGTGCCAGCAGCGTTGCAGGGGAAAATCAGCCCCAGCATTTT
CASSVAGENQPQHF
>TRBJ2-7|TRBV2|once|NA
TGTGCCAGCAGTGATTCACCCCTGCGCCACGAGCAGTACTTC
CASSDSPLRHEQYF
>TRBJ1-5|TRBV4-1|once|TRBD1
TGCGCCAGCAGCCAAGGCGGGACAGGGAGAGAGACTCAGCCCCAGCATTTT
CASSQGGTGRETQPQHF
>TRBJ1-4|TRBV19|once|TRBD1
TGTGCCAGTAGCCTGGGACAGGGCGCAACTAATGAAAAACTGTTTTTT
CASSLGQGATNEKLFF
>TRBJ1-2|TRBV2|few|NA
TGTGCCAGCAGTGCCAGAAAATATGGCTACACCTTC
CASSARKYGYTF
>TRBJ2-2|TRBV30|NA|TRBD1
TGTGCCTGGAGGGGATGGGGACAGACGAACACCGGGGAGCTGTTTTTT
CAWRGWGQTNTGELFF
>TRBJ2-7|TRBV6-5|NA|TRBD2
TGTGCCAGCAGGCCCGGGACTAGCGGGGGCCGGGAGTACTTC
CASRPGTSGGREYF
>TRBJ1-3|TRBV4-2|NA|NA
TGTGCCAGCAGAACTGGGAGCTCTGGTTGGACCATATATTTT
CASRTGSSGWTIYF
>TRBJ2-7|TRBV5-1|NA|NA
TGCGCCAGCAGCTTTTACGGGATGGACTACGAGCAGTACTTC
CASSFYGMDYEQYF
>TRBJ1-4|TRBV7-9|NA|NA
TGTGCCAGCAGCTTATTTTTGGGAGGCGATGAAAAACTGTTTTTT
CASSLFLGGDEKLFF
>TRBJ1-3|TRBV5-1|NA|NA
TGCGCCAGCAGCTCGGATGACAGGGGAAACACCATATATTTT
CASSSDDRGNTIYF
>TRBJ2-7|TRBV5-5|few|TRBD1
TGTGCCAGCAGCACGGGGACAGGGGGAGCCGACGAGCAGTACTTC
CASSTGTGGADEQYF
>TRBJ2-7|TRBV7-9|NA|TRBD1
TGTGCCAGCAGCGGACAGGGTTGGGCCGAGCAGTACTTC
CASSGQGWAEQYF
>TRBJ1-1|TRBV13|NA|NA
TGTGCCAGCAGCTTCACATCGAACACTGAAGCTTTCTTT
CASSFTSNTEAFF
>TRBJ1-5|TRBV19|NA|TRBD1
TGTGCCAGTAGTATTGGGGGGGGACAGGGGTGGGTGTTGGGCAATCAGCCCCAGCATTTT
CASSIGGGQGWVLGNQPQHF
>TRBJ2-3|TRBV29-1|NA|NA
TGCAGCGTCAGAAGGGGGTCACCCACAGATACGCAGTATTTT
CSVRRGSPTDTQYF
>TRBJ1-6|TRBV10-3|NA|TRBD1
TGTGCCATCAGTACTACCGGGACAGATAATTCACCCCTCCACTTT
CAISTTGTDNSPLHF
>TRBJ2-3|TRBV2|few|TRBD1
TGTGCCAGCCGGGACAGGCTCACAGATACGCAGTATTTT
CASRDRLTDTQYF
>TRBJ1-1|TRBV7-3|few|TRBD1
TGTGCCAGCAGTAATGGACAGGGGACTGAAGCTTTCTTT
CASSNGQGTEAFF
>TRBJ1-5|TRBV7-2|NA|NA
TGTGCCAGCAGCGCCAACAGGGAGCCCCAGCATTTT
CASSANREPQHF
>TRBJ2-1|TRBV12-5|NA|TRBD2
TGTGCTAGTGGTGCCGGGGGGGGTGAGCAGTTCTTC
CASGAGGGEQFF
>TRBJ2-7|TRBV9|NA|NA
TGTGCCAGCAGCGTCTCGTCAGGGTATGGCTACGAGCAGTACTTC
CASSVSSGYGYEQYF
>TRBJ2-5|TRBV5-4|NA|NA
TGTGCCAGCAGCTTGGTTTCGGAGACCCAGTACTTC
CASSLVSETQYF
>TRBJ2-7|TRBV7-9|NA|NA
TGTGCCAGCAGCCAGGGGTCCCACGAGCAGTACTTC
CASSQGSHEQYF
>TRBJ2-7|TRBV5-1|NA|TRBD1
TGCGCCACAAAACGTCTCCCTTCCGGGACAGAAGGATACGAGCAGTACTTC
CATKRLPSGTEGYEQYF
>TRBJ1-2|TRBV4-3|NA|NA
TGCGCCAGCAGCCAATACGACAGTAACTATGGCTACACCTTC
CASSQYDSNYGYTF
>TRBJ2-7|TRBV28|NA|NA
TGTGCCAGCAGTACAGCCTCTGCCCAGGGAACCTACGAGCAGTACTTC
CASSTASAQGTYEQYF
>TRBJ1-1|TRBV15|NA|NA
TGTGCCACCAGCTCCCCAGGGCGGACCCGGGGGACTGAAGCTTTCTTT
CATSSPGRTRGTEAFF
>TRBJ1-3|TRBV10-3|NA|TRBD1
TGTGCCATCAGTCCCGGGACAGGAGCAGTAGGAAACACCATATATTTT
CAISPGTGAVGNTIYF
>TRBJ1-1|TRBV5-1|NA|TRBD1
TGCGCCAGCAGCCCGAGCGGGACAGGAGCTTTCTTT
CASSPSGTGAFF
>TRBJ2-7|TRBV18|once|NA
TGTGCCAGCTCCCGATTCGACACAGCCAGGGTCCCCCACGAGCAGTACTTC
CASSRFDTARVPHEQYF